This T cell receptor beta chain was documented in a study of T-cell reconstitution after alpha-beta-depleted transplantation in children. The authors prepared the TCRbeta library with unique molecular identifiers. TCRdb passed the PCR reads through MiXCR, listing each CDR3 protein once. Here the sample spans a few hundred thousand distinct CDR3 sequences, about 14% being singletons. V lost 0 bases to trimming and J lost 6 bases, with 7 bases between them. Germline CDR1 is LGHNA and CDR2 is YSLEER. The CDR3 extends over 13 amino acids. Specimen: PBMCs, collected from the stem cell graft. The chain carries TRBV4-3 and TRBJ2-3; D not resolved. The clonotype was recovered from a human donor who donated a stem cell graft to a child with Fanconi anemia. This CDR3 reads CASSQDRWDTQYF. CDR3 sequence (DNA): TGCGCCAGCAGCCAAGATCGGTGGGATACGCAGTATTTT.